A few counts support the clone carrying this T cell receptor beta chain. Its antigen is currently unknown. This sample stems from a study of response to subunit inactivated influenza vaccine. Study-level results: It was the authors' suggestion that each seasonal influenza vaccination recruits few new T cells.

MiXCR was run by TCRdb on the RT-PCR reads, yielding one entry per CDR3 protein. The sample contains hundreds of thousands of distinct CDR3 sequences, about 15% of which appear only once. With V trimmed by 4 bases and J by 4 bases, 8 bases remained unmatched. The germline V gene has CDR1 DFQATT and CDR2 SNEGSKA (reference sequence). CDR3 length equals 14 residues. The sequences come from PBMCs from blood, collected about 13 days after vaccination. The chain has TRBV20-1 and TRBJ2-5; 8 bases fit TRBD2. The TCR sequence derives from a man in his forties or fifties who received an inactivated influenza vaccine. CDR3 sequence (DNA): TGCAGTGCTAATCCGGGAGGGCCTTTAGAGACCCAGTACTTC. Its protein product is CSANPGGPLETQYF.